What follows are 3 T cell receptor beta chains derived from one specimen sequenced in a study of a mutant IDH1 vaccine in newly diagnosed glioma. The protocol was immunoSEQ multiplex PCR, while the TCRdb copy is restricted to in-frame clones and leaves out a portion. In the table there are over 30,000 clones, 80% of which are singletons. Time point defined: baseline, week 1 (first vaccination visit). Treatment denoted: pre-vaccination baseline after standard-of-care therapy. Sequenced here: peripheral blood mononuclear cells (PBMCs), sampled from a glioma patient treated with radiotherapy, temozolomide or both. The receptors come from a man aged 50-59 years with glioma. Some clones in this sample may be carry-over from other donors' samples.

DNA for the CDR3: TGCAGCGTTAACCCTGAAGCTTTCTTT. Translated, it gives CSVNPEAFF. This chain connects TRBV29-1 to TRBJ1-1, with D unresolved. The CDR3 sequence is 9 residues long. Trimming took off 5 bases at V and 6 bases at J, with 4 bases between the two ends. Germline CDR1 is SQVTM and CDR2 is ANQGSEA.

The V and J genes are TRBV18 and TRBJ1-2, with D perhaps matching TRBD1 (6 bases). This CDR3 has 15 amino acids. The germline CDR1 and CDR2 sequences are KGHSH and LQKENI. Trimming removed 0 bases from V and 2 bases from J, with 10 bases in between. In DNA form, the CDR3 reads TGTGCCAGCTCACCACCAGTTGGACAGAACTATGGCTACACCTTC. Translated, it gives CASSPPVGQNYGYTF.

CDR3 DNA: TGCGCCAGCCGGGGATTCGGCAATCAGCCCCAGCATTTT. It encodes CASRGFGNQPQHF. The rearrangement links TRBV10-2 to TRBJ1-5; D not certain. The CDR3 length is 13 residues. V lost 8 bases and J 2 bases, leaving 10 bases between the germline ends. CDR1 and CDR2 (germline): WSHSY, SAAADI.